The clone carrying this T cell receptor beta chain was counted ten times or more. Its antigen remains unidentified. These data belong to a study of T cells in Graves' hyperthyroidism and ophthalmopathy. General study points: The model anticipated ophthalmopathy a median approximately 6.6 months pre-onset.

Patients with uncontrolled infections, other autoimmune diseases, pregnancy or lactation were excluded. Diagnosis rested on symptoms, serum thyroxine and TRAb, thyroid ultrasound, and orbital computed tomography. Fresh peripheral blood, 10 ml, was the source of the PBMCs. This CDR3 is 12 amino acids long. CDR1 SGHTA and CDR2 FQGNSA come from the germline V gene. V was clipped by 0 bases and J by 8 bases, with 5 bases between them. The source material, RNA transcripts, was used to amplify TCR beta CDR3 regions. An initial round of RT-PCR targeting the TCR CDR3 relied on the HTBI primer set. A single record per CDR3 protein comes from TCRdb applying MiXCR to the multiplex PCR reads. The data contain 300,000 to 450,000 distinct CDR3 sequences, approximately 15% of them singletons.

The sequence was obtained from a young woman with Graves' hyperthyroidism that later progressed to Graves' ophthalmopathy. The sample consisted of blood. The genes are TRBV7-2 and TRBJ2-1; no reliable D call. The DNA of the CDR3 is TGTGCCAGCAGCTTAGCGGGCTATGAGCAGTTCTTC. This translates into CASSLAGYEQFF.